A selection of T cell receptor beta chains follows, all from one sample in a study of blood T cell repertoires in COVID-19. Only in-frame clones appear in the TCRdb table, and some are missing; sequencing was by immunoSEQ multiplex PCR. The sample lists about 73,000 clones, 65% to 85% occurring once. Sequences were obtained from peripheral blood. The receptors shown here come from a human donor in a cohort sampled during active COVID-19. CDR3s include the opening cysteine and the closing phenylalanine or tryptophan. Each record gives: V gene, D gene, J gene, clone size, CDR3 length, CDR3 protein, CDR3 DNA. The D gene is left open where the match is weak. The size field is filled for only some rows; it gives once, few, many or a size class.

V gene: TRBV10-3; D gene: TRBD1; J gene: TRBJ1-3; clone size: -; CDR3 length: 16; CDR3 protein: CAISVAEGAGGNTIYF; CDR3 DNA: TGTGCCATCAGTGTGGCTGAGGGGGCTGGTGGAAACACCATATATTTT
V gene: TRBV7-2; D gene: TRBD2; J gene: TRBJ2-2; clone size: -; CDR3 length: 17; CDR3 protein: CASSLTAGGLFAGELFF; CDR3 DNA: TGTGCCAGCAGCTTAACGGCGGGGGGGCTGTTTGCCGGGGAGCTGTTTTTT
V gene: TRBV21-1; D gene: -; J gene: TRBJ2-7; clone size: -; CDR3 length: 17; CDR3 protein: CASSKAPSGTGAYEQYF; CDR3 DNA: TGTGCCAGCAGCAAAGCGCCCTCCGGGACAGGAGCCTACGAGCAGTACTTC
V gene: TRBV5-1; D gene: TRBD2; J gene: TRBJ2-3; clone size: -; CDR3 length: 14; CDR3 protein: CASQIAGVRDTQYF; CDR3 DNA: TGCGCCAGTCAAATAGCGGGGGTCCGGGATACGCAGTATTTT
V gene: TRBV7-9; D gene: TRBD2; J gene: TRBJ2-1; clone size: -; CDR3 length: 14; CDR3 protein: CASSWSGGYNEQFF; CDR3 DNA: TGTGCCAGCAGCTGGTCGGGGGGTTACAATGAGCAGTTCTTC
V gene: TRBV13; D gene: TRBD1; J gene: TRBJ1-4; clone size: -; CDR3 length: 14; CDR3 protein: CASSSGTGVRKLFF; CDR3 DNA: TGTGCCAGCAGCAGCGGGACAGGGGTACGAAAACTGTTTTTT
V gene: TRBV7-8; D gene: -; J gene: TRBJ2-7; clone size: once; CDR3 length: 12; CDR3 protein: CASSLGADEQYF; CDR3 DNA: TGTGCCAGCAGCTTAGGTGCGGACGAGCAGTACTTC
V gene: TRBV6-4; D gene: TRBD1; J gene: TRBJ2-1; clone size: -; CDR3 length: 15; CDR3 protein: CASSDSGTGANEQFF; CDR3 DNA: TGTGCCAGCAGTGACTCAGGGACAGGGGCCAATGAGCAGTTCTTC
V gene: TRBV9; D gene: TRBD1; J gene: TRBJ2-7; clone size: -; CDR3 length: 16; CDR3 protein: CASSVSPGQGDYEQYF; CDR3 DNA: TGTGCCAGCAGCGTATCCCCGGGGCAGGGGGACTACGAGCAGTACTTC
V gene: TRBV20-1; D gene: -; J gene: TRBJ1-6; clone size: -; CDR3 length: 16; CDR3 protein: CSASLDPQFGNSPLHF; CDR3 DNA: TGCAGTGCTAGTCTTGATCCCCAATTCGGTAATTCACCCCTCCACTTT
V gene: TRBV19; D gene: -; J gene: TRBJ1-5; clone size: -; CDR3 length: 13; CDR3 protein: CASSGDTRQPQHF; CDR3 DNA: TGTGCCAGTAGTGGGGACACGAGGCAGCCCCAGCATTTT
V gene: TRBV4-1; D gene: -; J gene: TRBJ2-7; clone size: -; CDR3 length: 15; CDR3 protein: CASSLGPGVPREQYF; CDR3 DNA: TGCGCCAGCAGCCTTGGACCGGGGGTCCCGAGGGAGCAGTACTTC
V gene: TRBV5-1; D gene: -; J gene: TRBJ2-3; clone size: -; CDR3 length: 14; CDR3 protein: CASSGTRGWDTQYF; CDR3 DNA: TGCGCCAGCAGCGGGACAAGGGGATGGGATACGCAGTATTTT
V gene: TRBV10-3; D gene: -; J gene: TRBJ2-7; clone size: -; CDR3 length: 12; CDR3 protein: CAIVTGSGEQYF; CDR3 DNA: TGTGCCATAGTAACAGGGTCGGGCGAGCAGTACTTC
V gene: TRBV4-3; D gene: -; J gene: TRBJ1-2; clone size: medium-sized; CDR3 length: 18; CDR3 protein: CASSQDEWGGLPLYGYTF; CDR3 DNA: TGCGCCAGCAGCCAAGATGAATGGGGGGGTCTTCCCCTCTATGGCTACACCTTC
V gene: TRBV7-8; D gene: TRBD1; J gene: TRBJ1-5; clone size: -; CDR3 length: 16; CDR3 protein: CASSSRQGKGNQPQHF; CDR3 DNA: TGTGCCAGCAGCTCGAGACAGGGGAAGGGCAATCAGCCCCAGCATTTT
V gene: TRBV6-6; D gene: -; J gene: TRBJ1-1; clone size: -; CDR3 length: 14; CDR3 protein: CASSPDTVNTEAFF; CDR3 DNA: TGTGCCAGCAGTCCAGACACTGTAAACACTGAAGCTTTCTTT
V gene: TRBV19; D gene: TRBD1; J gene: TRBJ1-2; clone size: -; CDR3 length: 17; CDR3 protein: CASSIDHRQGNYYGYTF; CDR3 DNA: TGTGCCAGTAGTATAGATCATCGACAGGGAAACTACTATGGCTACACCTTC
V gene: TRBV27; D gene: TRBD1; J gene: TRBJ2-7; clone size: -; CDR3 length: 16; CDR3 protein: CASSLIGQGVTYEQYF; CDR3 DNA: TGTGCCAGCAGTTTAATCGGGCAGGGGGTAACCTACGAGCAGTACTTC
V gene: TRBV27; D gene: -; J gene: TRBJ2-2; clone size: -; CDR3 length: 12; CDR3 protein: CASSGGTGELFF; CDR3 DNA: TGTGCCAGCAGCGGGGGAACCGGGGAGCTGTTTTTT
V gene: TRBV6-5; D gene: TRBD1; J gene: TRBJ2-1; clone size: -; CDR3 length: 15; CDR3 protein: CASSPWTGYGNEQFF; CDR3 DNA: TGTGCCAGCAGTCCCTGGACAGGGTATGGGAATGAGCAGTTCTTC
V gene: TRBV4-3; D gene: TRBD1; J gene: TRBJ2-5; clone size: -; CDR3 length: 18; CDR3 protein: CASSQRKGPGTGQETQYF; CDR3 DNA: TGCGCCAGCAGCCAAAGAAAAGGGCCCGGGACAGGCCAAGAGACCCAGTACTTC
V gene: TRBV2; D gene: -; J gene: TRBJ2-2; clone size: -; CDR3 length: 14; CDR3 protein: CASSELLSTGELFF; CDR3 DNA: TGTGCCAGCAGTGAACTCCTGTCGACCGGGGAGCTGTTTTTT
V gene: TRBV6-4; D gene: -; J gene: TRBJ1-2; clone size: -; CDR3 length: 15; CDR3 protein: CASTPQGERTYGYTF; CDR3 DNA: TGTGCCAGCACCCCTCAGGGTGAACGGACCTATGGCTACACCTTC
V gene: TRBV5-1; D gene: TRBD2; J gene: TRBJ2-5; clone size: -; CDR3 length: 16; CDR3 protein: CASSLGPSGEQETQYF; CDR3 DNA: TGCGCCAGCAGCTTGGGCCCCAGCGGGGAGCAAGAGACCCAGTACTTC
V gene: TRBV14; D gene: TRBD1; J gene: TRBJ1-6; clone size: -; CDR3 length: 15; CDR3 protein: CASSQLQGVNSPLHF; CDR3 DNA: TGTGCCAGCAGCCAACTACAGGGGGTTAATTCACCCCTCCACTTT
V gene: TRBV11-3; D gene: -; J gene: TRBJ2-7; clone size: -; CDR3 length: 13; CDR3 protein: CASTLGAAYEQYF; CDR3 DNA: TGTGCCAGCACCTTAGGGGCCGCCTACGAGCAGTACTTC
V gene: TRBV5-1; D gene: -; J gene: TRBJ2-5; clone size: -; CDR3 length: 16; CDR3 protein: CASSLVLRSEKETQYF; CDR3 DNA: TGCGCCAGCAGCTTGGTTTTGAGGTCGGAGAAAGAGACCCAGTACTTC
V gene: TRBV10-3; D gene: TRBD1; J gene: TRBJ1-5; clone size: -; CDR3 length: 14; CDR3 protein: CATLDRASNQPQHF; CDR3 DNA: TGTGCCACCTTGGACAGGGCTAGCAATCAGCCCCAGCATTTT
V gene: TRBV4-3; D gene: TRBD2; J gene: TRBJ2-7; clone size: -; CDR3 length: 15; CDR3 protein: CASSVSGGASYEQYF; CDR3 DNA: TGCGCCAGCAGCGTTAGCGGGGGGGCCTCCTACGAGCAGTACTTC
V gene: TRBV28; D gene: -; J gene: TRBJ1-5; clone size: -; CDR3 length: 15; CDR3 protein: CASSLKEASNQPQHF; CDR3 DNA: TGTGCCAGCAGTTTAAAGGAGGCAAGCAATCAGCCCCAGCATTTT
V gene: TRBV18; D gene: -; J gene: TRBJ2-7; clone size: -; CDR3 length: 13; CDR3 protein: CASSLRGRYEQYF; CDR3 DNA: TGTGCCAGCTCACTCAGGGGCCGCTACGAGCAGTACTTC
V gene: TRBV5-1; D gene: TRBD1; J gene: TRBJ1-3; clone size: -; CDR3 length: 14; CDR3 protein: CASSSDRGGNTIYF; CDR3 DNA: TGCGCCAGCAGCTCAGACAGGGGTGGAAACACCATATATTTT
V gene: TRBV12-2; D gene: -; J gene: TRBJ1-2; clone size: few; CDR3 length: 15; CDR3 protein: CASRPELEQGDGYTF; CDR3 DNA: TGTGCAAGTCGCCCCGAATTGGAACAGGGTGATGGCTACACCTTC
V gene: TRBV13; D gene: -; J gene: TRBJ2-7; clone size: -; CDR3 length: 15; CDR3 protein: CASSFWGAPIYEQYF; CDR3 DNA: TGTGCCAGCAGCTTTTGGGGAGCCCCTATATACGAGCAGTACTTC
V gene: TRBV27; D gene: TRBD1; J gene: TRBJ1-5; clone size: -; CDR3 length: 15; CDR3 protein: CASSLLGTANQPQHF; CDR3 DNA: TGTGCCAGCAGTTTGCTCGGGACAGCAAATCAGCCCCAGCATTTT
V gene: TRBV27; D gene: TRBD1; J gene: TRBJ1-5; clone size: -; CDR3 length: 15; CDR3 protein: CASSALQGARQPQHF; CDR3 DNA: TGTGCCAGCAGTGCCCTACAGGGGGCGCGACAGCCCCAGCATTTT